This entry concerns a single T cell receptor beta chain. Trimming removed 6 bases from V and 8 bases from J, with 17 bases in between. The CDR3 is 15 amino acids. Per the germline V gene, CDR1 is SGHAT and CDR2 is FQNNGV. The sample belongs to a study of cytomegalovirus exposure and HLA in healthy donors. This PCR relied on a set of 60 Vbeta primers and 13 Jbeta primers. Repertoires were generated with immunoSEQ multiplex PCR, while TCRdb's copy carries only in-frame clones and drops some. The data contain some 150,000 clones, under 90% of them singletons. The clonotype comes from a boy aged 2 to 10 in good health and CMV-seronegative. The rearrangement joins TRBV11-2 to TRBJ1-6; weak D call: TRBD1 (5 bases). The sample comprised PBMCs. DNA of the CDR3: TGTGCCAGCAGAGCCATAAGGGGCAGGGATTCACCCCTCCACTTT. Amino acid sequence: CASRAIRGRDSPLHF.